This TCR beta chain was obtained from a study of blood T cell repertoires in COVID-19. CDR3 length equals 13 residues. V was cut by 3 bases and J by 2 bases, with 7 bases left in between. Germline lookup yields CDR1 MDHEN and CDR2 SYDVKM. Assay used: immunoSEQ multiplex PCR; TCRdb lists only in-frame clones, some missing. The sample consists of hundreds of thousands of clones, roughly 80% of them appearing once. What was sequenced was peripheral blood. The receptor comes from an elderly man with acute or convalescent COVID-19. This chain connects TRBV28 to TRBJ2-5; no clear D gene. The CDR3 spells CASSLIEQETQYF. In DNA form, the CDR3 reads TGTGCCAGCAGTTTGATAGAGCAAGAGACCCAGTACTTC.